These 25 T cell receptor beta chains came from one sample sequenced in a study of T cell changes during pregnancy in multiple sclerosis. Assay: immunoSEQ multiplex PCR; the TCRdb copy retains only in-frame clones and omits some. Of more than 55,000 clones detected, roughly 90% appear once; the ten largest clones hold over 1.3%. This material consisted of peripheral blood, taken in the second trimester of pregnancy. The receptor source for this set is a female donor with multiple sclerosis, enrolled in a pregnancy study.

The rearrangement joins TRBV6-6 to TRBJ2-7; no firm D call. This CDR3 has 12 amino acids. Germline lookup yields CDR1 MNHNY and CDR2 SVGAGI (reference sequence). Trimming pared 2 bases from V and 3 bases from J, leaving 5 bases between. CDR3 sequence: CASSYTSYEQYF. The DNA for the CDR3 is TGTGCCAGCAGTTACACCAGCTACGAGCAGTACTTC.

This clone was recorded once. Written as DNA, the CDR3 is TGTGCCACCAGCTATAAAGGGGATCCTGAAGCTTTCTTT. Its translation: CATSYKGDPEAFF. The V call is TRBV15, the J call TRBJ1-1; weak D call: TRBD1 (5 bases). Trimming shortened V by 5 bases and J by 6 bases, and 13 bases separated the two germline ends. CDR1 is LNHNV and CDR2 is YYDKDF in the germline V gene (reference sequence). The CDR3 runs 13 residues.

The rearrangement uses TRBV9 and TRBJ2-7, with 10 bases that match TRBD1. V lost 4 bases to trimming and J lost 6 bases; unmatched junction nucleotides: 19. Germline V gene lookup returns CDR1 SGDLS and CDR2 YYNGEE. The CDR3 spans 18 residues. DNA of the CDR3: TGTGCCAGCAGCTCCAAGAAGGGGTGGAGGGGACAGGGGAGCGAGCAGTACTTC. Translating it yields CASSSKKGWRGQGSEQYF.

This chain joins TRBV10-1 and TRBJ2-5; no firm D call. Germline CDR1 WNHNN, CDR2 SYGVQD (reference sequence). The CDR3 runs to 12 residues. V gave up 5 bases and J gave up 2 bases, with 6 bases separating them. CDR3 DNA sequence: TGCGCCAGCAGTAACAGACAAGAGACCCAGTACTTC. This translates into CASSNRQETQYF.

CDR3 DNA sequence: TGCAGCGTCGGCGGGACTAGCGGGGGGGCGGTGTTAGAGACCCAGTACTTC. It yields the protein CSVGGTSGGAVLETQYF. This chain links TRBV29-1 with TRBJ2-5; TRBD2 aligns across 16 bases. The trim removed 6 bases at V and 4 bases at J, leaving 11 bases unmatched. Germline loops: CDR1 SQVTM, CDR2 ANQGSEA. The CDR3 covers 17 residues.

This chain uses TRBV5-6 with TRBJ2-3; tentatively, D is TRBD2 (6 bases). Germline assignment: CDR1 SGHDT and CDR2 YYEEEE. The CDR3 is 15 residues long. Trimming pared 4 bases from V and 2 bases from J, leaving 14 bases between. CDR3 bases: TGTGCCAGCAGCCCCAGGTCGGGAGTCACAGATACGCAGTATTTT. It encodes CASSPRSGVTDTQYF.

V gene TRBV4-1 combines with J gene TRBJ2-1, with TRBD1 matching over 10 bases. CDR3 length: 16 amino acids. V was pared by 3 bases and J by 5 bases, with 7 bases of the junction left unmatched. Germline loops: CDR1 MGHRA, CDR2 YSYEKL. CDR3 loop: CASSHSGTGDDNEQFF. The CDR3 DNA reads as TGCGCCAGCAGCCATTCCGGGACAGGGGATGACAATGAGCAGTTCTTC.

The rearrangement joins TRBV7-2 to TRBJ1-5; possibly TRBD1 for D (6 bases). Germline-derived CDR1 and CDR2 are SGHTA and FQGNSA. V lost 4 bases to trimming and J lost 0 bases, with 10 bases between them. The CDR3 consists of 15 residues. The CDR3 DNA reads TGTGCCAGCAGCTCTGGGGGCGGTAGCAATCAGCCCCAGCATTTT. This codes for CASSSGGGSNQPQHF.

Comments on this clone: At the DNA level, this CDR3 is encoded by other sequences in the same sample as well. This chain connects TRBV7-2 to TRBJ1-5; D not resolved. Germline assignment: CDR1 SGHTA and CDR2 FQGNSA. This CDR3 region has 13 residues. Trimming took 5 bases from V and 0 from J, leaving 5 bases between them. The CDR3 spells CASSLNSNQPQHF. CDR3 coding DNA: TGTGCCAGCAGCCTAAATAGCAATCAGCCCCAGCATTTT.

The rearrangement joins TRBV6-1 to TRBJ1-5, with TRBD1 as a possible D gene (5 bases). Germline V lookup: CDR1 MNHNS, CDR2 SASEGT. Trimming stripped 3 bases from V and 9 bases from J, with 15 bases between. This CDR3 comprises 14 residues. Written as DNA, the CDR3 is TGTGCCAGCAGTGAGCTCAGGGTTCAAGGGCCCCAGCATTTT. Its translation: CASSELRVQGPQHF.

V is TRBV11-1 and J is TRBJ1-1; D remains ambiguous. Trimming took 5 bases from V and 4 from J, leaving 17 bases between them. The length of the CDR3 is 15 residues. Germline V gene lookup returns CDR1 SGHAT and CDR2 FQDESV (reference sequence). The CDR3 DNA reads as TGTGCCAGCAGCCTAAGCGGGCTGTGGGGCACTGAAGCTTTCTTT. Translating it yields CASSLSGLWGTEAFF.

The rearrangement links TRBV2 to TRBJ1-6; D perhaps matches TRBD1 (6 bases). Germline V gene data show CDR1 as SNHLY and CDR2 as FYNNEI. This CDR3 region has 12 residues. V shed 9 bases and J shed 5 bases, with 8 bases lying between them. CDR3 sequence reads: CARQGDNSPLHF. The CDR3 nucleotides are TGTGCCAGACAGGGAGATAATTCACCCCTCCACTTT.

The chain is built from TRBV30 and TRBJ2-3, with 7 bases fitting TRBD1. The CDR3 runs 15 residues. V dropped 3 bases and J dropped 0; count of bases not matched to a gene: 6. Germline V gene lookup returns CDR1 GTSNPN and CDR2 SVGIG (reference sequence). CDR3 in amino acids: CAWRAGTASTDTQYF. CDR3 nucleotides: TGTGCCTGGAGGGCCGGGACAGCTAGCACAGATACGCAGTATTTT.

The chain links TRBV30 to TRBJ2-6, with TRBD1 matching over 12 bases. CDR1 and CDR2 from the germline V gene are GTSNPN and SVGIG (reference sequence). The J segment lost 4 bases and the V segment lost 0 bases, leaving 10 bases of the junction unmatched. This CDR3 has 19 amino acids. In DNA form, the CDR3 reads TGTGCCTGGAGTGTAAGGGTGGGACAGGGGGCGTGGGGGGCCAACGTCCTGACTTTC. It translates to CAWSVRVGQGAWGANVLTF.

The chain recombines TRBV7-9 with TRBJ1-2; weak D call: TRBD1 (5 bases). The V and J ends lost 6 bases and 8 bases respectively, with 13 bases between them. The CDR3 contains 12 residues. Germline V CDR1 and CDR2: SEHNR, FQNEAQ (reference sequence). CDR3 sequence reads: CASRGRRGGYTF. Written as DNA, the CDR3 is TGTGCCAGCAGGGGACGGCGGGGCGGCTACACCTTC.

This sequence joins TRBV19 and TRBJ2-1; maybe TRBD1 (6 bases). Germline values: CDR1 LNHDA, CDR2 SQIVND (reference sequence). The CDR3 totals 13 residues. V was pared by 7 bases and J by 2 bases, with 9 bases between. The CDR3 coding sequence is TGTGCCAGTACAGACAGGACCTACAATGAGCAGTTCTTC. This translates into CASTDRTYNEQFF.

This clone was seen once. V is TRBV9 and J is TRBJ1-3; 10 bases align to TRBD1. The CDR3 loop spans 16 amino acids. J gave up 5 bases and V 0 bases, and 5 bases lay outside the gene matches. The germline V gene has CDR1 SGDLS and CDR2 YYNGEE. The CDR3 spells CASSVVRTGGRNTIYF. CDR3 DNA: TGTGCCAGCAGCGTAGTACGGACAGGGGGACGAAACACCATATATTTT.

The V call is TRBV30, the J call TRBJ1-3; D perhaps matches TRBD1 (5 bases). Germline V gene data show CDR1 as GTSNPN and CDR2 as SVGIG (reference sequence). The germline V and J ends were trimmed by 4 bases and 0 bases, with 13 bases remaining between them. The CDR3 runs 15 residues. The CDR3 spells CAWMAGIFSGNTIYF. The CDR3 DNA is TGTGCCTGGATGGCAGGGATCTTCTCTGGAAACACCATATATTTT. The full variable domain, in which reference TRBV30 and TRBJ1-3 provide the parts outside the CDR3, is SQTIHQWPATLVQPVGSPLSLECTVEGTSNPNLYWYRQAAGRGLQLLFYSVGIGQISSEVPQNLSASRPQDRQFILSSKKLLLSDSGFYLCAWMAGIFSGNTIYFGEGSWLTVV.

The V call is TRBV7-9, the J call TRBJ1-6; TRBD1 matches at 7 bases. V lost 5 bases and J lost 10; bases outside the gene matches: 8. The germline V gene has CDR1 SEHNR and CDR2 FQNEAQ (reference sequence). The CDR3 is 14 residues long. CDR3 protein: CASSRDRDGSPLHF. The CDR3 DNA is TGTGCCAGCAGCCGCGACAGGGACGGATCACCCCTCCACTTT.

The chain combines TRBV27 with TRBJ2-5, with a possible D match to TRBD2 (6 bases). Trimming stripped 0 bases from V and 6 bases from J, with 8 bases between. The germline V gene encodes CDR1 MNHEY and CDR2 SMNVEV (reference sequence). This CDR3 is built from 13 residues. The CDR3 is CASSLSGGQTQYF. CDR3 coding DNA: TGTGCCAGCAGTTTATCGGGGGGACAGACCCAGTACTTC.

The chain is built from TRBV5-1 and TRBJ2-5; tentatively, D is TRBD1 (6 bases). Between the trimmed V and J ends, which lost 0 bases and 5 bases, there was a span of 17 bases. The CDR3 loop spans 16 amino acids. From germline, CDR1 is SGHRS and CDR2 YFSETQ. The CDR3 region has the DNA TGCGCCAGCAGCTTGGAACCGGGACACCTCGGGGAGACCCAGTACTTC. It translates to CASSLEPGHLGETQYF.

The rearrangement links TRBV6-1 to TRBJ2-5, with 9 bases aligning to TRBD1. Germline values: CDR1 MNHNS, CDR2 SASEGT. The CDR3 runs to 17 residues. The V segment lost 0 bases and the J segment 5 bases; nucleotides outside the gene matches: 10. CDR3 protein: CASSEAGGTGRLETQYF. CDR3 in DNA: TGTGCCAGCAGTGAAGCGGGGGGGACAGGGCGTTTGGAGACCCAGTACTTC.

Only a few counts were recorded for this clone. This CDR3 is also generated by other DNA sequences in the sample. In DNA form, the CDR3 reads TGTGCCTGGAGTAGGACAGCGAACACTGAAGCTTTCTTT. Its protein is CAWSRTANTEAFF. The V and J genes are TRBV30 and TRBJ1-1, with a tentative D call TRBD1 (6 bases). CDR1 is GTSNPN, CDR2 SVGIG, per germline (reference sequence). Deletions cut 2 bases from V and 1 base from J, with 8 bases between. The CDR3 is 13 amino acids.

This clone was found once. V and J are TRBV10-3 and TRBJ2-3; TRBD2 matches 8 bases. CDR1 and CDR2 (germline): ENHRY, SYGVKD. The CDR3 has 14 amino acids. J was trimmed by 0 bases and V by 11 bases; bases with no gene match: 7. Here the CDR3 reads CAEGGGTSTDTQYF. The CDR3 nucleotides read TGTGCCGAAGGCGGGGGGACTAGCACAGATACGCAGTATTTT.

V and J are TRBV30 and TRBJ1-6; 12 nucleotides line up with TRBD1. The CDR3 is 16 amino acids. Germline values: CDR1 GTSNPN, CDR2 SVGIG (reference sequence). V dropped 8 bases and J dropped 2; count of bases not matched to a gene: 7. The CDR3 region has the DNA TGTGCCCGGGACAGGGGGCCAGGGGCCTATAATTCACCCCTCCACTTT. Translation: CARDRGPGAYNSPLHF.